This is a list of T cell receptor beta chains from one sample in a study of T cell changes during pregnancy in multiple sclerosis. Some clones are missing from TCRdb's copy, which holds only in-frame ones; the method was immunoSEQ multiplex PCR. This table holds about 110,000 clones, around 93% found once. Sequencing was performed on peripheral blood, taken after pregnancy. These receptors all come from a female donor with multiple sclerosis, enrolled in a pregnancy study. CDR3s include the opening cysteine and the closing phenylalanine or tryptophan. The D gene is left open where the match is weak. Part of the rows lack a size; the others show once, few, many or a class for expanded clones.

j_gene,v_gene,abundance,d_gene,CDR3aa,CDR3nt
TRBJ2-7,TRBV5-1,.,TRBD2,CASTRSGVEEEQYF,TGCGCCAGTACCCGTAGCGGGGTAGAGGAAGAGCAGTACTTC
TRBJ2-6,TRBV6-5,.,.,CASSYYGSGANVLTF,TGTGCCAGCAGTTACTACGGCTCTGGGGCCAACGTCCTGACTTTC
TRBJ1-4,TRBV6-5,.,.,CASSPPGEGEKLFF,TGTGCCAGCAGCCCCCCCGGGGAGGGGGAAAAACTGTTTTTT
TRBJ2-7,TRBV29-1,once,.,CSVGAGAAYEQYF,TGCAGCGTTGGAGCAGGGGCAGCCTACGAGCAGTACTTC
TRBJ2-5,TRBV2,.,.,CASMGRGDQETQYF,TGTGCCAGCATGGGGAGGGGGGATCAAGAGACCCAGTACTTC
TRBJ2-7,TRBV6-4,.,TRBD2,CASSDLASGRIDEQYF,TGTGCCAGCAGTGACTTGGCTAGCGGGAGGATAGACGAGCAGTACTTC
TRBJ1-2,TRBV28,.,TRBD1,CASSSGQGHYGYTF,TGTGCCAGCAGTTCTGGACAGGGCCACTATGGCTACACCTTC
TRBJ2-6,TRBV7-3,.,TRBD2,CASSSGGAGANVLTF,TGTGCCAGCAGCTCTGGGGGGGCTGGGGCCAACGTCCTGACTTTC
TRBJ1-4,TRBV19,once,TRBD1,CATARRQGSTNEKLFF,TGTGCCACTGCGAGGAGACAGGGGTCAACTAATGAAAAACTGTTTTTT
TRBJ1-1,TRBV6-6,.,TRBD1,CASSYPRQGGTEAFF,TGTGCCAGCAGTTATCCCCGACAGGGTGGGACTGAAGCTTTCTTT
TRBJ2-3,TRBV12-5,.,TRBD1,CASGFTGTDLRGFADTQYF,TGTGCTAGTGGTTTCACCGGGACAGACCTTCGAGGTTTCGCAGATACGCAGTATTTT
TRBJ2-4,TRBV30,.,.,CAWKQGNVKNIQYF,TGTGCCTGGAAGCAGGGAAATGTCAAAAACATTCAGTACTTC
TRBJ1-3,TRBV30,.,.,CATQLARSGNTIYF,TGTGCCACACAGCTGGCCAGATCTGGAAACACCATATATTTT
TRBJ1-1,TRBV6-5,.,.,CASSYHTGNTEAFF,TGTGCCAGCAGTTATCATACAGGGAACACTGAAGCTTTCTTT
TRBJ2-5,TRBV19,.,.,CASSMVGLETQYF,TGTGCCAGTAGTATGGTGGGACTGGAGACCCAGTACTTC
TRBJ2-1,TRBV11-2,.,.,CASSLEGSRNNEQFF,TGTGCCAGCAGCTTAGAGGGCAGCCGGAACAATGAGCAGTTCTTC
TRBJ2-1,TRBV7-3,.,TRBD1,CASSLDRATYNEQFF,TGTGCCAGCAGTCTAGACAGGGCGACCTACAATGAGCAGTTCTTC
TRBJ2-7,TRBV11-3,once,.,CASSLGAGPEQYF,TGTGCCAGCAGCTTAGGGGCGGGACCCGAGCAGTACTTC
TRBJ2-7,TRBV15,.,.,CATSREGTDYEQYF,TGTGCCACCAGCAGGGAGGGGACTGACTACGAGCAGTACTTC
TRBJ1-5,TRBV19,.,TRBD1,CASSMRDRDDFGNQPQHF,TGTGCCAGTAGTATGCGCGACAGGGATGACTTTGGCAATCAGCCCCAGCATTTT
TRBJ2-5,TRBV7-7,.,TRBD1,CASSLAIQGAKETQYF,TGTGCCAGCAGCTTAGCGATACAGGGGGCCAAGGAGACCCAGTACTTC
TRBJ1-1,TRBV19,.,TRBD1,CASRGQGTTEAFF,TGTGCCAGTAGGGGACAGGGTACAACTGAAGCTTTCTTT
TRBJ2-5,TRBV5-1,.,.,CASSLSTGGRETQYF,TGCGCCAGCAGCTTGTCAACCGGGGGGCGCGAGACCCAGTACTTC
TRBJ2-1,TRBV7-3,.,.,CASSLIGAANEQFF,TGTGCCAGCAGCTTAATAGGAGCGGCCAATGAGCAGTTCTTC
TRBJ2-1,TRBV5-4,.,.,CASSLRRVWNEQFF,TGTGCCAGCAGCTTGCGGCGGGTTTGGAATGAGCAGTTCTTC
TRBJ1-1,TRBV27,.,TRBD1,CASTSGGGQGARTEAFF,TGTGCCAGCACCTCCGGGGGAGGGCAGGGGGCGAGGACTGAAGCTTTCTTT
TRBJ2-3,TRBV5-6,.,TRBD2,CASSFTSGYTDTQYF,TGTGCCAGCAGCTTCACTAGCGGATACACAGATACGCAGTATTTT
TRBJ2-7,TRBV19,.,.,CASSIRALGAEQYF,TGTGCCAGTAGTATACGGGCCTTAGGGGCCGAGCAGTACTTC
TRBJ1-1,TRBV18,once,TRBD1,CASSPPRTGNTEAFF,TGTGCCAGCTCACCACCCAGGACAGGGAACACTGAAGCTTTCTTT
TRBJ2-5,TRBV7-3,.,TRBD2,CASRLGLAGDPARGQETQYF,TGTGCCAGCAGATTGGGACTAGCGGGAGACCCCGCCCGAGGTCAAGAGACCCAGTACTTC
TRBJ2-7,TRBV5-1,.,.,CASSKTTGKNNEQYF,TGCGCCAGCAGCAAGACGACTGGAAAAAATAACGAGCAGTACTTC
TRBJ1-1,TRBV11-2,.,.,CASSPVGGNTEAFF,TGTGCCAGCAGCCCGGTAGGGGGTAACACTGAAGCTTTCTTT
TRBJ1-1,TRBV5-6,.,.,CASSRDMNTEAFF,TGTGCCAGCAGCCGGGACATGAACACTGAAGCTTTCTTT
TRBJ1-4,TRBV5-4,.,TRBD1,CASSLKLQGADEKLFF,TGTGCCAGCAGCTTGAAACTCCAGGGGGCGGATGAAAAACTGTTTTTT
TRBJ1-1,TRBV6-1,.,.,CASSRGATEAFF,TGTGCCAGCAGCCGGGGAGCCACTGAAGCTTTCTTT
TRBJ2-5,TRBV7-2,.,TRBD2,CASSFLIGAGGTETQYF,TGTGCCAGCAGCTTCCTTATTGGGGCGGGAGGAACGGAGACCCAGTACTTC
TRBJ2-3,TRBV7-2,.,TRBD2,CASRAGGYTDTQYF,TGTGCGAGCAGAGCGGGGGGGTACACAGATACGCAGTATTTT
TRBJ2-7,TRBV5-1,.,.,CASSFPAPEVEEQYF,TGCGCCAGCAGCTTTCCGGCTCCGGAGGTGGAAGAGCAGTACTTC
TRBJ1-1,TRBV7-2,.,.,CATSRGTTEAFF,TGTGCCACCTCTAGGGGGACCACTGAAGCTTTCTTT